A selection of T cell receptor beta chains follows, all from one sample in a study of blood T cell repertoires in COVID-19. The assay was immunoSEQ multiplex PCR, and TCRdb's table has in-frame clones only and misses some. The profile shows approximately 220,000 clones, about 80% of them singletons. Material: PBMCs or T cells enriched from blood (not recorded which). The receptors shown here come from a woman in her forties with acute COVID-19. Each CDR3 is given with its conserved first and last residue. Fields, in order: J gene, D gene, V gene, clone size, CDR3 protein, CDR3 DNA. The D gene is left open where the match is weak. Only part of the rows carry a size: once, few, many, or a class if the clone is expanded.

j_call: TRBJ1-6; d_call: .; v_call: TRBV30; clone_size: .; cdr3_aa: CAWSSQGGSPLHF; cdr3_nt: TGTGCCTGGAGCAGTCAGGGTGGTTCACCCCTCCACTTT
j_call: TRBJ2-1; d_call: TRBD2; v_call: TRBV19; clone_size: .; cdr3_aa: CASSQTSGGSHNEQFF; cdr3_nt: TGTGCCAGTAGCCAAACTAGCGGGGGGTCGCACAATGAGCAGTTCTTC
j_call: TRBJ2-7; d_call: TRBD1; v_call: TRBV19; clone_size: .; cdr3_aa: CASSPRTGGTYEQYF; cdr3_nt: TGTGCCAGTAGTCCCCGGACAGGGGGAACCTACGAGCAGTACTTC
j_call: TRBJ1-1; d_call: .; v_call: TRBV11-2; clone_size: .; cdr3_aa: CASSSGQLLMNTEAFF; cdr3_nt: TGTGCCAGCAGCTCCGGACAGCTCCTTATGAACACTGAAGCTTTCTTT
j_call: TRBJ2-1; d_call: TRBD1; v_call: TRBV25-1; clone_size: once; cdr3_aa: CASSERQGSSYNEQFF; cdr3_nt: TGTGCCAGCAGTGAACGACAGGGGAGCTCCTACAATGAGCAGTTCTTC
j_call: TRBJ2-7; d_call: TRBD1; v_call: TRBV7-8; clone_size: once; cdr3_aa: CASSLGDRGTYEQYF; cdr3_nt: TGTGCCAGCAGCTTAGGGGACAGGGGCACCTACGAGCAGTACTTC
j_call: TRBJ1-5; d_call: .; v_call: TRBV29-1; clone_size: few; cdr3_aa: CSVVSGGNQPQHF; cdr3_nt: TGCAGCGTTGTCTCAGGGGGCAATCAGCCCCAGCATTTT
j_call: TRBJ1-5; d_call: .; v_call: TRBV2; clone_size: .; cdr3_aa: CASSPEAGHQPQHF; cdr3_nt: TGTGCCAGCAGCCCTGAGGCAGGGCATCAGCCCCAGCATTTT
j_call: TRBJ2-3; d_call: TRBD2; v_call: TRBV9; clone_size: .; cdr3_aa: CASSVDGGVGYTQYF; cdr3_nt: TGTGCCAGCAGCGTGGACGGGGGGGTAGGGTATACGCAGTATTTT
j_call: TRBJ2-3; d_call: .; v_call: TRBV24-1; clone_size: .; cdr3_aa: CAIGLTDTQYF; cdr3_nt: TGTGCCATCGGACTAACAGATACGCAGTATTTT
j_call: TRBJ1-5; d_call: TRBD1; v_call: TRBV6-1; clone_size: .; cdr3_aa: CASSEAPGDRAQPQHF; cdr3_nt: TGTGCCAGCAGTGAAGCGCCCGGAGACAGGGCTCAGCCCCAGCATTTT
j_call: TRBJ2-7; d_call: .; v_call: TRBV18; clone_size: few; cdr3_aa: CASSHTSGQVPYEQYF; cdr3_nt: TGTGCCAGCTCACACACGAGCGGGCAGGTACCATACGAGCAGTACTTC
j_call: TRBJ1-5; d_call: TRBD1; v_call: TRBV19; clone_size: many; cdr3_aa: CASARRDRYQPQHF; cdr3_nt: TGTGCCAGCGCACGCCGGGACAGGTATCAGCCCCAGCATTTT
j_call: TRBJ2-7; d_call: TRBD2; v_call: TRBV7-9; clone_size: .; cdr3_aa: CASSLGLAGVEQYF; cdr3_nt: TGTGCCAGCAGCCTGGGACTAGCGGGAGTCGAGCAGTACTTC
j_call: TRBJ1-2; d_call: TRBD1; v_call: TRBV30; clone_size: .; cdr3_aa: CAWSPRRQGHGYTF; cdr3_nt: TGTGCCTGGAGTCCTAGACGACAGGGGCACGGCTACACCTTC
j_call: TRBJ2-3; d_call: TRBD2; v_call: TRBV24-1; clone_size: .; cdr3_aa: CATSDFFGTSGKAQYF; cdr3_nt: TGTGCCACCAGTGATTTCTTCGGGACTAGTGGGAAGGCGCAGTATTTT
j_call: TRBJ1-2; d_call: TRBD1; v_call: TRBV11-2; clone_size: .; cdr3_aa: CASSFGTGGGYTF; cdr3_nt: TGTGCCAGCAGCTTCGGGACAGGGGGCGGCTACACCTTC
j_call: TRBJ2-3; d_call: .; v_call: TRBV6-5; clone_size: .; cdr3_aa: CASSLLDTQYF; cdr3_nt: TGTGCCAGCAGTCTCCTAGATACGCAGTATTTT
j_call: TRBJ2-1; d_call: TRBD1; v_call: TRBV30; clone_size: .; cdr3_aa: CAWSRTGQGSDEQFF; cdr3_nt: TGTGCCTGGAGTCGCACTGGACAGGGGTCGGATGAGCAGTTCTTC
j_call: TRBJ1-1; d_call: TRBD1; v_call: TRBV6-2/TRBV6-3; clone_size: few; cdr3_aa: CASSYSENRGTEAFF; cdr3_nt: TGTGCCAGCAGTTACTCGGAAAACAGGGGAACTGAAGCTTTCTTT
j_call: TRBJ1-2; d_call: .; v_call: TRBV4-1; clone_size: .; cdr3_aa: CASSQGSVLNYGYTF; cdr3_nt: TGCGCCAGCAGCCAAGGGAGCGTTCTTAACTATGGCTACACCTTC
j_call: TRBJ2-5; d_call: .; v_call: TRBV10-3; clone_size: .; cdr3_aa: CASSSTETQYF; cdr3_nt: TGTGCCTCTTCCTCTACCGAGACCCAGTACTTC
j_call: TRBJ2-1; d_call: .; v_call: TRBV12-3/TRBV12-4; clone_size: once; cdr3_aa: CASSPLKEYEQFF; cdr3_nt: TGTGCCAGCAGCCCATTGAAGGAGTATGAGCAGTTCTTC
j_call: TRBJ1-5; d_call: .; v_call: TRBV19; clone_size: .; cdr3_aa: CASSTAGERNQPQHF; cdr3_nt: TGTGCCAGTAGTACCGCGGGGGAACGCAATCAGCCCCAGCATTTT
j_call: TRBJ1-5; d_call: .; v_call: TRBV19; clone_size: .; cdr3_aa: CASRERGFNQPQHF; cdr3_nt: TGTGCCAGTAGAGAGAGGGGGTTCAATCAGCCCCAGCATTTT
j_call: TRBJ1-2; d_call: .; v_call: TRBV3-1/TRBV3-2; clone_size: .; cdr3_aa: CASSQVRDGYTF; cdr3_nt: TGTGCCAGCAGCCAAGTTCGAGATGGCTACACCTTC
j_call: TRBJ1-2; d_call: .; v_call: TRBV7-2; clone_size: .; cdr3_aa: CASSLVPGGGVNYGYTF; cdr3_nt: TGTGCCAGCAGCTTAGTACCGGGAGGGGGTGTGAACTATGGCTACACCTTC
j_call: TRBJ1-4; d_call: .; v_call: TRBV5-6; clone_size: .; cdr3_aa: CASSLIGAELETNEKLFF; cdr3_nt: TGTGCCAGCAGCTTGATTGGGGCCGAGCTTGAAACTAATGAAAAACTGTTTTTT
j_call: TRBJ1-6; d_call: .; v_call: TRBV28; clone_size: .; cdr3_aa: CASSLNQGGSPLHF; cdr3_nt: TGTGCCAGCAGTTTAAATCAGGGAGGTTCACCCCTCCACTTT
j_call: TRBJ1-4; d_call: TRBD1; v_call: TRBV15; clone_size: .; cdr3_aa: CATSPRTGSSEKLFF; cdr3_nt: TGTGCCACCAGCCCCCGGACAGGGAGCAGTGAAAAACTGTTTTTT